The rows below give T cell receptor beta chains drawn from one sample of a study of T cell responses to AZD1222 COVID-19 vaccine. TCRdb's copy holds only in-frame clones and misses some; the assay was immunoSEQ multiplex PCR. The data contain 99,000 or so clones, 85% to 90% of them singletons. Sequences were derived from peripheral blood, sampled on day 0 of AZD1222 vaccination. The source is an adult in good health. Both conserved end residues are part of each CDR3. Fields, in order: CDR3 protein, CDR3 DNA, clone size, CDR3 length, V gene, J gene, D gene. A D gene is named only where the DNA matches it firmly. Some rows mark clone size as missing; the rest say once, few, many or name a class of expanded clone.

CDR3aa: CATSRGSRLEQYF
CDR3nt: TGTGCCACCAGCAGAGGCTCTAGGCTCGAGCAGTACTTC
abundance: NA
len: 13
v_gene: TRBV15
j_gene: TRBJ2-7
d_gene: NA

CDR3aa: CASSQGQGGRVYF
CDR3nt: TGCGCCAGCAGCCAAGGACAGGGGGGGAGGGTGTACTTC
abundance: few
len: 13
v_gene: TRBV4-3
j_gene: TRBJ2-7
d_gene: TRBD1

CDR3aa: CAWRLLAGVAYEQYF
CDR3nt: TGTGCCTGGAGGCTTTTAGCGGGAGTAGCCTACGAGCAGTACTTC
abundance: NA
len: 15
v_gene: TRBV30
j_gene: TRBJ2-7
d_gene: TRBD2

CDR3aa: CASSYNALAGVVGDEQFF
CDR3nt: TGTGCCAGCAGTTACAACGCGCTAGCGGGAGTCGTCGGGGATGAGCAGTTCTTC
abundance: NA
len: 18
v_gene: TRBV6-2/TRBV6-3
j_gene: TRBJ2-1
d_gene: TRBD2

CDR3aa: CASSPDRGITGELFF
CDR3nt: TGTGCCAGCAGCCCGGACAGGGGTATCACCGGGGAGCTGTTTTTT
abundance: NA
len: 15
v_gene: TRBV7-3
j_gene: TRBJ2-2
d_gene: TRBD1

CDR3aa: CASSTGQVNSPLHF
CDR3nt: TGTGCCAGCAGCACAGGACAGGTTAATTCACCCCTCCACTTT
abundance: NA
len: 14
v_gene: TRBV7-9
j_gene: TRBJ1-6
d_gene: TRBD1

CDR3aa: CASNHRGGRNEQFF
CDR3nt: TGTGCCAGCAATCACCGAGGGGGCAGAAATGAGCAGTTCTTC
abundance: once
len: 14
v_gene: TRBV6-6
j_gene: TRBJ2-1
d_gene: TRBD1

CDR3aa: CASSLGGLNTEAFF
CDR3nt: TGTGCCAGCAGCCTCGGGGGACTGAACACTGAAGCTTTCTTT
abundance: NA
len: 14
v_gene: TRBV28
j_gene: TRBJ1-1
d_gene: NA

CDR3aa: CASSAWTSGFYNEQFF
CDR3nt: TGCGCCAGCAGTGCTTGGACTAGCGGGTTCTACAATGAGCAGTTCTTC
abundance: few
len: 16
v_gene: TRBV10-1
j_gene: TRBJ2-1
d_gene: TRBD2

CDR3aa: CASSVGRGEQYF
CDR3nt: TGTGCCAGCAGTGTAGGGCGCGGCGAGCAGTACTTC
abundance: NA
len: 12
v_gene: TRBV2
j_gene: TRBJ2-7
d_gene: NA

CDR3aa: CASSFGEGNEQFF
CDR3nt: TGTGCCAGCAGCTTCGGCGAAGGCAATGAGCAGTTCTTC
abundance: once
len: 13
v_gene: TRBV11-1
j_gene: TRBJ2-1
d_gene: NA

CDR3aa: CASSLARQGAEQYF
CDR3nt: TGTGCCAGCAGCTTGGCCAGACAGGGGGCCGAGCAGTACTTC
abundance: NA
len: 14
v_gene: TRBV5-4
j_gene: TRBJ2-7
d_gene: TRBD1

CDR3aa: CASSVEVSGKLDTQYF
CDR3nt: TGTGCCAGCAGCGTAGAGGTTAGCGGGAAATTAGATACGCAGTATTTT
abundance: NA
len: 16
v_gene: TRBV9
j_gene: TRBJ2-3
d_gene: TRBD2

CDR3aa: CASSSRLAKNIQYF
CDR3nt: TGTGCCAGCAGCTCGCGACTAGCCAAAAACATTCAGTACTTC
abundance: once
len: 14
v_gene: TRBV11-2
j_gene: TRBJ2-4
d_gene: NA

CDR3aa: CSASTRDGITDTQYF
CDR3nt: TGCAGTGCTAGTACGCGGGACGGAATTACAGATACGCAGTATTTT
abundance: NA
len: 15
v_gene: TRBV20-1
j_gene: TRBJ2-3
d_gene: NA

CDR3aa: CASSVGSGGEYEQYF
CDR3nt: TGTGCCAGCAGCGTAGGGAGCGGGGGCGAATACGAGCAGTACTTC
abundance: once
len: 15
v_gene: TRBV9
j_gene: TRBJ2-7
d_gene: TRBD2

CDR3aa: CASSLAQGLIYEQYF
CDR3nt: TGTGCCAGCAGCTTAGCCCAGGGACTTATCTACGAGCAGTACTTC
abundance: NA
len: 15
v_gene: TRBV7-2
j_gene: TRBJ2-7
d_gene: NA

CDR3aa: CASSQASGSSTDTQYF
CDR3nt: TGCGCCAGCAGCCAAGCTAGCGGATCTAGCACAGATACGCAGTATTTT
abundance: NA
len: 16
v_gene: TRBV4-1
j_gene: TRBJ2-3
d_gene: TRBD2